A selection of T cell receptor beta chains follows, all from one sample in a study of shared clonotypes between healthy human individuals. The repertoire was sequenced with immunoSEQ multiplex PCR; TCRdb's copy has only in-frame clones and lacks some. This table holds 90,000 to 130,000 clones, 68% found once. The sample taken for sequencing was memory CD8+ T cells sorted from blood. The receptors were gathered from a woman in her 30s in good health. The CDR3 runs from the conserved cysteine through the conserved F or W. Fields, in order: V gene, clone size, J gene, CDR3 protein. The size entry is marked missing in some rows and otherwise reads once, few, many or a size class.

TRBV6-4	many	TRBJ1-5	CASSTGSNQPQHF
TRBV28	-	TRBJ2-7	CASSVTGTGTYEQYF
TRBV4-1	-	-	CASSQDRSPRGGYYEQYF
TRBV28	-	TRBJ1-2	CASSFVAENYGYTF
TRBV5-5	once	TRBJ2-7	CASSFMTTYEQYF
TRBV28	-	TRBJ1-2	CASSPDRTASYGYTF
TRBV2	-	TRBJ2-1	CASSEAAGPYNEQFF
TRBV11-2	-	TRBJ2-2	CASSSRTSGATNTGELFF
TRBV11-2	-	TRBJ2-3	CASSLELGGSTDTQYF
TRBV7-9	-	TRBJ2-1	CASSFSSNEQFF
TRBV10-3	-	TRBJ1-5	CAIRDRSDQPQHF
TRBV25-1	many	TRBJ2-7	CASSEASPYEQYF
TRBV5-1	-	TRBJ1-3	CASSLGVLGSFGNTIYF
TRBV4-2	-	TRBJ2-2	CASSSGTAFTGELFF
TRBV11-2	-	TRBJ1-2	CASSTWERGGYGYTF
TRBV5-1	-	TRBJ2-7	CASSFTGVRSYEQYF